Each of the 31 T cell receptor beta chains below was sequenced from the same sample in a study of CD8 T cells in ankylosing spondylitis. TCRdb independently ran MiXCR on the 5' RACE reads; one entry per CDR3 protein. In the table there are about 96,000 distinct CDR3 sequences, under 30% of which are singletons. Sequenced material: blood, either unsorted or a sorted T cell fraction (not recorded which). The receptor source for this set is a male donor with ankylosing spondylitis or in good health (not recorded which).

This clonotype was detected a few times. The gene calls are TRBV20-1 and TRBJ1-4, with D uncertain. Germline V gene data show CDR1 as DFQATT and CDR2 as SNEGSKA (reference sequence). Trimming took off 3 bases at V and 8 bases at J, with 13 bases between the two ends. The CDR3 spans 13 residues. CDR3 amino acids: CSARDPMSEKLFF. CDR3 DNA sequence: TGCAGTGCTAGGGACCCGATGTCCGAAAAACTGTTTTTT.

This clonotype appeared a few times. The rearrangement uses TRBV12-3 or TRBV12-4 and TRBJ1-5; 8 bases line up with TRBD1. The CDR3 covers 13 residues. The V gene end was trimmed by 6 bases and the J gene end by 8 bases; junction bases not matched to a gene: 6. CDR3 in amino acids: CASRLTTGEPQHF. For the CDR3, the DNA is TGTGCCAGCAGATTGACGACAGGGGAGCCCCAGCATTTT.

This chain links TRBV5-1 with TRBJ2-2; D is unclear. Per the germline V gene, CDR1 is SGHRS and CDR2 is YFSETQ. The CDR3 covers 11 residues. V was trimmed by 7 bases and J by 2 bases, leaving 3 bases between them. CDR3 amino acids: CASGNTGELFF. The CDR3 nucleotides are TGCGCCAGCGGTAACACCGGGGAGCTGTTTTTT.

The sample holds a few counts of this clonotype. This rearrangement joins TRBV5-1 to TRBJ2-5; D unclear. Trimming shortened V by 2 bases and J by 3 bases, and 14 bases separated the two germline ends. The CDR3 has 15 amino acids. Germline V gene data show CDR1 as SGHRS and CDR2 as YFSETQ. Here the CDR3 DNA reads TGCGCCAGCAGCTTTCATCCCGGGTCGGAAGAGACCCAGTACTTC. Translating gives CASSFHPGSEETQYF. The whole variable domain, remainder taken from reference TRBV5-1 and TRBJ2-5, is KAGVTQTPRYLIKTRGQQVTLSCSPISGHRSVSWYQQTPGQGLQFLFEYFSETQRNKGNFPGRFSGRQFSNSRSEMNVSTLELGDSALYLCASSFHPGSEETQYFGPGTRLLVL.

This clonotype has just a few counts. The CDR3 loop is CATGQGQETQYF. The CDR3 DNA reads as TGTGCCACAGGACAGGGTCAAGAGACCCAGTACTTC. The rearrangement uses TRBV12-3 or TRBV12-4 and TRBJ2-5; TRBD1 matches 8 bases. CDR3 length: 12 residues. J was trimmed by 2 bases and V by 10 bases; bases with no gene match: 3.

The gene calls are TRBV20-1 and TRBJ1-6; D call uncertain. The CDR3 runs to 12 residues. V dropped 2 bases and J dropped 5 bases, with 4 bases sitting between them. The germline V gene has CDR1 DFQATT and CDR2 SNEGSKA (reference sequence). Here the CDR3 DNA reads TGCAGTGCTAGAAGCAATAATTCACCCCTCCACTTT. Encoded protein: CSARSNNSPLHF.

This clonotype was counted between two and nine times. J is TRBJ2-3 and V is TRBV6-5; TRBD2 matches at 9 bases. In germline, CDR1 is MNHEY, CDR2 SVGAGI. The CDR3 extends over 16 amino acids. The V gene end was trimmed by 1 base and the J gene end by 6 bases; junction bases not matched to a gene: 8. CDR3 sequence: CASSYLFSGSADTQYF. In nucleotides, the CDR3 is TGTGCCAGCAGTTACTTATTTAGCGGGAGTGCCGATACGCAGTATTTT.

This clonotype was picked up a small number of times. V is TRBV6-1 and J is TRBJ2-7; 7 nucleotides agree with TRBD2. With V trimmed by 6 bases and J by 0 bases, 11 bases remained unmatched. Per the germline V gene, CDR1 is MNHNS and CDR2 is SASEGT. The CDR3 totals 16 residues. CDR3 nucleotides: TGTGCCAGCAGCAAAAGGGTTGGCGGGAGCTCCTACGAGCAGTACTTC. Residues: CASSKRVGGSSYEQYF.

DNA of the CDR3: TGTGCCAGTAGTCCCCCCGGGGTTTGGAACACTGAAGCTTTCTTT. It is translated as CASSPPGVWNTEAFF. This chain joins TRBV19 and TRBJ1-1; the D is unclear. Germline CDR1 and CDR2: LNHDA and SQIVND (reference sequence). Deletions cut 5 bases from V and 1 base from J, with 14 bases between. The CDR3 has 15 amino acids.

The chain couples TRBV3-1 to TRBJ1-1, with no clear D. CDR3 size: 14 residues. V lost 3 bases and J 3 bases, leaving 11 bases between the germline ends. Germline-derived CDR1 and CDR2 are LGHDT and YNNKEL (reference sequence). The chain's CDR3 is CASSHPESYTEAFF. The CDR3 coding sequence is TGTGCCAGCAGCCACCCAGAGTCCTACACTGAAGCTTTCTTT.

This chain connects TRBV5-1 to TRBJ1-4; D is uncertain. The CDR3 spans 14 residues. Per germline, CDR1 SGHRS and CDR2 YFSETQ. Trimming removed 4 bases at V and 0 bases at J, with 7 bases between. CDR3 sequence reads: CASSHGATNEKLFF. The DNA of the CDR3 is TGCGCCAGCAGCCACGGAGCAACTAATGAAAAACTGTTTTTT.

This clonotype was observed a handful of times. The chain has TRBV29-1 and TRBJ2-2; TRBD2 agrees at 10 bases. The CDR3 is made up of 17 amino acids. J gave up 1 base and V 5 bases, and 10 bases lay outside the gene matches. Germline CDR1 SQVTM, CDR2 ANQGSEA. This CDR3 reads CSVLCSGGPWNTGELFF. The CDR3 bases are TGCAGCGTTCTGTGTAGCGGGGGGCCCTGGAACACCGGGGAGCTGTTTTTT.

J is TRBJ2-1 and V is TRBV2, with a tentative D call TRBD1 (6 bases). The V and J ends lost 8 bases and 5 bases respectively, with 13 bases between them. This CDR3 has 13 amino acids. CDR1 and CDR2 from the germline V gene are SNHLY and FYNNEI. CDR3 loop: CASRWGQNNEQFF. For the CDR3, the DNA is TGTGCCAGCCGGTGGGGGCAGAACAATGAGCAGTTCTTC.

This chain connects TRBV19 to TRBJ1-5; 8 positions match TRBD1. The germline V gene encodes CDR1 LNHDA and CDR2 SQIVND (reference sequence). J was trimmed by 4 bases and V by 7 bases; bases with no gene match: 12. The CDR3 covers 16 residues. The CDR3 here is CASKGRQGAANQPQHF. CDR3 sequence (DNA): TGTGCCAGTAAGGGGCGCCAGGGGGCGGCTAATCAGCCCCAGCATTTT.

The chain employs TRBV4-2 and TRBJ1-2; weak D call: TRBD1 (5 bases). Germline CDR1 reads LGHNA; CDR2 reads YNFKEQ. V lost 0 bases and J 0 bases, leaving 14 bases between the germline ends. There are 17 residues in the CDR3. The CDR3 DNA reads TGTGCCAGCAGCCAAGATCAGGGCCTAGCTGCTAACTATGGCTACACCTTC. Its protein product is CASSQDQGLAANYGYTF.

This chain links TRBV29-1 with TRBJ1-2; the D is unclear. V lost 4 bases and J lost 10, with 13 bases in between. From germline, CDR1 is SQVTM and CDR2 ANQGSEA. This CDR3 comprises 11 residues. CDR3 sequence (DNA): TGCAGCGTTGTTTATGGAGAGAACTACACCTTC. This translates into CSVVYGENYTF.

V usage is TRBV5-5 and J usage is TRBJ1-6, with D uncertain. This CDR3 has 18 amino acids. Germline V gives CDR1 SGHKS, CDR2 YYEKEE (reference sequence). The V end was cut by 0 bases, the J end by 0 bases, with 13 bases between. CDR3 DNA: TGTGCCAGCAGCTTGGTTTATGGTGGGAGCTCCTATAATTCACCCCTCCACTTT. Encoded protein: CASSLVYGGSSYNSPLHF.

The chain is built from TRBV5-6 and TRBJ1-2; TRBD1 might be the D (6 bases). V shed 2 bases and J shed 8 bases, with 10 bases lying between them. The germline gives CDR1 SGHDT, CDR2 YYEEEE. This CDR3 has 12 amino acids. In DNA form, the CDR3 reads TGTGCCAGCAGCTTAACGGGGGCCGGCTACACCTTC. Translation gives CASSLTGAGYTF. Using reference TRBV5-6 and TRBJ1-2 for the parts outside the CDR3, the full variable domain is DAGVTQSPTHLIKTRGQQVTLRCSPKSGHDTVSWYQQALGQGPQFIFQYYEEEERQRGNFPDRFSGHQFPNYSSELNVNALLLGDSALYLCASSLTGAGYTFGSGTRLTVV.

This clonotype occurred a few times. The genes are TRBV12-3 or TRBV12-4 and TRBJ1-1; D is unclear. Trimming took off 3 bases at V and 1 base at J, with 6 bases between the two ends. The CDR3 contains 13 residues. The CDR3 bases are TGTGCCAGCAGTTTGACAACGAACACTGAAGCTTTCTTT. Its protein product is CASSLTTNTEAFF.

This clonotype was observed a few times. The chain's CDR3 is CSASGASYEQYV. Written as DNA, the CDR3 is TGCAGTGCTTCAGGGGCTTCCTACGAGCAGTACGTC. The rearrangement links TRBV20-1 to TRBJ2-7; D might be TRBD1 (6 bases). CDR1 and CDR2 (germline): DFQATT, SNEGSKA (reference sequence). Deletions cut 5 bases from V and 1 base from J, with 9 bases between. The length of the CDR3 is 12 residues.

This clonotype was seen a few times. The genes are TRBV7-2 and TRBJ1-2; TRBD1 might be the D (5 bases). The length of the CDR3 is 11 residues. Trimming stripped 5 bases from V and 13 bases from J, with 14 bases between. Germline CDR1 is SGHTA and CDR2 is FQGNSA. CDR3 in DNA: TGTGCCAGCAGCGCTCGGGGGGGAGCCACCTTC. It yields the protein CASSARGGATF.

This clonotype occurred a few times. The V and J genes are TRBV5-6 and TRBJ2-1; D may match TRBD1 or TRBD2 (5 bases each). The CDR3 is 14 residues long. Per germline, CDR1 SGHDT and CDR2 YYEEEE. Between the trimmed V and J ends, which lost 7 bases and 0 bases, there was a span of 11 bases. The DNA of the CDR3 is TGTGCCAGCTGGGGGAGCAGCTCCTACAATGAGCAGTTCTTC. Translating it yields CASWGSSSYNEQFF.

This chain links TRBV7-9 with TRBJ2-7; D is possibly TRBD1 (5 bases). The CDR3 consists of 13 residues. V was pared by 9 bases and J by 5 bases, with 17 bases between. Germline V CDR1 and CDR2: SEHNR, FQNEAQ (reference sequence). This CDR3 is CASKPQVGDEQYF. Here the CDR3 DNA reads TGTGCCAGTAAGCCCCAGGTAGGGGACGAGCAGTACTTC.

The CDR3 loop reads CSARAWPLYNEQFF. The CDR3 DNA reads as TGCAGTGCTAGAGCTTGGCCTCTCTACAATGAGCAGTTCTTC. V is TRBV20-1 and J is TRBJ2-1; no firm D call. Trimming cost V 1 base and J 3 bases, with 10 bases left between them. The CDR3 length is 14 residues. Looked up from germline, CDR1 is DFQATT and CDR2 is SNEGSKA (reference sequence).

This sequence joins TRBV12-3 or TRBV12-4 and TRBJ1-4; possibly TRBD1 for D (5 bases). This CDR3 comprises 14 residues. Trimming removed 5 bases at V and 7 bases at J, with 14 bases between. The CDR3 bases are TGTGCCAGCAGTCCCCGGGACGGTAGTGAAAAACTGTTTTTT. Its protein is CASSPRDGSEKLFF.

In regard to this clonotype: The junction departs from germline at one end; a sequencing error may be responsible. The chain links TRBV2 to TRBJ2-3; 14 bases are shared with TRBD2. The CDR3 loop spans 19 amino acids. Germline assignment: CDR1 SNHLY and CDR2 FYNNEI. The CDR3 loop is CASCDPGLAGEGPADTQYF. The CDR3 coding sequence is TGTGCCAGCTGTGATCCGGGACTAGCGGGGGAGGGCCCCGCAGATACGCAGTATTTT.

The V gene is TRBV20-1, the J gene TRBJ2-1, with a weak D call TRBD1 (6 bases). CDR3 length: 13 amino acids. CDR1 is DFQATT and CDR2 is SNEGSKA in the germline V gene (reference sequence). V gave up 4 bases and J gave up 3 bases, with 10 bases separating them. The CDR3 DNA follows: TGCAGTGCTACCAGGGGTAACTACAATGAGCAGTTCTTC. Translation gives CSATRGNYNEQFF.

This clonotype was detected ten times or more. The gene calls are TRBV20-1 and TRBJ2-2; TRBD1 matches 11 bases. V lost 6 bases to trimming and J lost 2 bases; unmatched junction nucleotides: 2. This CDR3 has 14 amino acids. CDR1 DFQATT and CDR2 SNEGSKA come from the germline V gene (reference sequence). The CDR3 loop reads CSARTGGNTGELFF. The DNA of the CDR3 is TGCAGTGCCCGGACAGGGGGCAACACCGGGGAGCTGTTTTTT.

The genes are TRBV9 and TRBJ2-1; D gene uncertain. The CDR3 covers 14 residues. Trimming removed 0 bases at V and 3 bases at J, with 7 bases between. Per germline, CDR1 SGDLS and CDR2 YYNGEE. The DNA of the CDR3 is TGTGCCAGCAGCGTAGAGGGCCGCTACAATGAGCAGTTCTTC. It translates to CASSVEGRYNEQFF.

The rearrangement uses TRBV7-3 and TRBJ2-7; 7 bases agree with TRBD1. Germline V lookup: CDR1 SGHTA, CDR2 FQGTGA. The CDR3 is 8 amino acids. V lost 8 bases to trimming and J lost 13 bases; unmatched junction nucleotides: 2. The CDR3 loop reads CASDRDYV. The CDR3 DNA reads TGTGCCAGCGACAGGGACTACGTC.

In this sample, this clonotype turned up a few times. The chain combines TRBV29-1 with TRBJ2-4; tentative D call: TRBD2 (5 bases). V dropped 3 bases and J dropped 4 bases, with 7 bases sitting between them. CDR1 and CDR2 from the germline V gene are SQVTM and ANQGSEA. There are 12 residues in the CDR3. The DNA for the CDR3 is TGCAGCGTTGATGGAGGAAAAAACATTCAGTACTTC. Amino acid sequence: CSVDGGKNIQYF. Looking up the rest from reference TRBV29-1 and TRBJ2-4 gives the full variable domain: SAVISQKPSRDICQRGTSLTIQCQVDSQVTMMFWYRQQPGQSLTLIATANQGSEATYESGFVIDKFPISRPNLTFSTLTVSNMSPEDSSIYLCSVDGGKNIQYFGAGTRLSVL.